This TCR beta chain was documented in a study of blood T cell repertoires in COVID-19. In the original workflow: Researchers report that nucleated cell counts were estimated from reference gene primer amplification. Sequenced by immunoSEQ multiplex PCR; TCRdb stores in-frame clones only, minus some. Clone size and V and J calls were adopted from that table, with D and trimming inferred from the DNA. The table includes approximately 290,000 clones, around 90% detected once. This CDR3 has 14 amino acids. Per germline, CDR1 SEHNR and CDR2 FQNEAQ (reference sequence). J lost 1 base, V lost 5 bases, and 3 bases had no gene match.

Sample: PBMCs or T cells enriched from blood (not recorded which). The V call is TRBV7-9, the J call TRBJ2-3; 7 bases are a match to TRBD2. This clonotype originated in a woman aged 18-29 years with acute COVID-19. For the CDR3, the DNA is TGTGCCAGCAGCGACAGCGGGGGCACAGATACGCAGTATTTT. Amino acid sequence: CASSDSGGTDTQYF.